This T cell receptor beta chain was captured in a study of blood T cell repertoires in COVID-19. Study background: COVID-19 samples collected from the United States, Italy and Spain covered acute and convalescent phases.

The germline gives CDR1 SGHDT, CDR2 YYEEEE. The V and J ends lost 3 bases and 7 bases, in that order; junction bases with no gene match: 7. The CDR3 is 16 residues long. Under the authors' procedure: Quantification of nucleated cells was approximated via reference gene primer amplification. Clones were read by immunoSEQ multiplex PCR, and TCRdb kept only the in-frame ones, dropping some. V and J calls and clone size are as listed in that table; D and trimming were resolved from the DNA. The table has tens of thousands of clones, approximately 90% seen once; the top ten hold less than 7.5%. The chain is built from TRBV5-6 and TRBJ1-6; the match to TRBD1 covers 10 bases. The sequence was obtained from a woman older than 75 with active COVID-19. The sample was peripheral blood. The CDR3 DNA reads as TGTGCCAGCAGCTATTGGACAGGGGGTCAAAATTCACCCCTCCACTTT. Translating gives CASSYWTGGQNSPLHF. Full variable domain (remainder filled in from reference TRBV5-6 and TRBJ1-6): DAGVTQSPTHLIKTRGQQVTLRCSPKSGHDTVSWYQQALGQGPQFIFQYYEEEERQRGNFPDRFSGHQFPNYSSELNVNALLLGDSALYLCASSYWTGGQNSPLHFGNGTRLTVT.